This record concerns one T cell receptor (beta chain) sequence. CDR3 length: 14 amino acids. Germline V gene lookup returns CDR1 SNHLY and CDR2 FYNNEI. The V end lost 7 bases, the J end lost 5 bases, and 17 bases lay between the germline ends. These data originate in a study of blood T cell repertoires in COVID-19. Study-wide background: T cells, B-cell-depleted T cells, or PBMCs supplied cDNA or gDNA.

The protocol was immunoSEQ multiplex PCR, while the TCRdb copy is restricted to in-frame clones and leaves out a portion. The data hold approximately 100,000 clones, with approximately 70% observed a single time. This TCR was recovered from an elderly man with acute or convalescent COVID-19. The sample taken for sequencing was peripheral blood. The V call is TRBV2, the J call TRBJ1-1; D is perhaps TRBD1 (5 bases). CDR3 sequence (DNA): TGTGCCAGCATACGACAGTGGGAGGGAACTGAAGCTTTCTTT. Protein product: CASIRQWEGTEAFF.